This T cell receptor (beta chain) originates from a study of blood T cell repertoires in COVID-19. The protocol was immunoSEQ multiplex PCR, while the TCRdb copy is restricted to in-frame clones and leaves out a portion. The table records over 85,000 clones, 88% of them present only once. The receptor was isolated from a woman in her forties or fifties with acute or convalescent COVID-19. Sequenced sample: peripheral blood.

CDR3 residues: CASSSGLAAEETQYF. CDR3 coding DNA: TGTGCCAGCAGCTCGGGACTAGCGGCAGAAGAGACCCAGTACTTC. The chain recombines TRBV13 with TRBJ2-5, with 11 bases that match TRBD2. J gave up 3 bases and V 4 bases, and 4 bases lay outside the gene matches. Germline V CDR1 and CDR2: PRHDT, FYEKMQ (reference sequence). The CDR3 totals 15 residues.